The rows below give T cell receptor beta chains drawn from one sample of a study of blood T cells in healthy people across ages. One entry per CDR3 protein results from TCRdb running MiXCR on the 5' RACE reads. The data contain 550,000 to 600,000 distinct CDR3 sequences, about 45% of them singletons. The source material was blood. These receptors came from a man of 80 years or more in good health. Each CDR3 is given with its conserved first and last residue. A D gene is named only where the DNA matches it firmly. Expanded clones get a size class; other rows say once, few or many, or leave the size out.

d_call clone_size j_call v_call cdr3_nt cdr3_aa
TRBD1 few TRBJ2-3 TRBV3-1 TGTGCCAGCAGCCAAGATTGGTCCAGGGGGAGCACGGTCGATACGCAGTATTTT CASSQDWSRGSTVDTQYF
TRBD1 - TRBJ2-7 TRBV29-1 TGCAGCGTAGAACCCTGGACAGGGAACGAGCAGTACTTC CSVEPWTGNEQYF
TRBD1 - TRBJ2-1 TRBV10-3 TGTGCCATCAGTCGAGGACAGGGGTACAATGAGCAGTTCTTC CAISRGQGYNEQFF
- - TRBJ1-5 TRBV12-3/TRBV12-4 TGTGCCAGCAGTTTAAGCGGGACAAGCAATCAGCCCCAGCATTTT CASSLSGTSNQPQHF
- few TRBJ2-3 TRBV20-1 TGCAGTGCTAGGAGGGGCGGGGTGAGCACAGATACGCAGTATTTT CSARRGGVSTDTQYF
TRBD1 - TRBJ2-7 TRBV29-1 TGCAGCGTTGCCTCCGGGACAGGTAACTACGAGCAGTACTTC CSVASGTGNYEQYF
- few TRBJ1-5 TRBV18 TGTGCCAGCTCACCACCTCGAACACTTTATAGCAATCAGCCCCAGCATTTT CASSPPRTLYSNQPQHF
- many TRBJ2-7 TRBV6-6 TGTGCCAGCACCCCTCAGGTTGGGGGCTACGAGCAGTACTTC CASTPQVGGYEQYF
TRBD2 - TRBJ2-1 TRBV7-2 TGTGCCAGCAGCTTTACTAGCGGGAGTCGTAATGAGCAGTTCTTC CASSFTSGSRNEQFF
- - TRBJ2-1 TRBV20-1 TGCAGTGCTAGGGACACTGCCAATGAGCAGTTCTTC CSARDTANEQFF
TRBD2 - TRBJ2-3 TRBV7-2 TGTGCCAGCAGCGTACGGACTAGCGGGACAGATACGCAGTATTTT CASSVRTSGTDTQYF
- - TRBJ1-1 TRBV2 TGTGCCAGCAGCCAGTACCTAAACACTGAAACTTTCTTT CASSQYLNTETFF
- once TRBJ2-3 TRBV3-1 TGTGCCAGCAGCCAAGATCCCTCGGTCGCGGATACGCAGTATTTT CASSQDPSVADTQYF
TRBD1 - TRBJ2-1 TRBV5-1 TGCGCCAGCAGCTCACAGGGGGTGGGGGACAATGAGCAGTTCTTC CASSSQGVGDNEQFF
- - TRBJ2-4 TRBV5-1 TGCGCCAGCAGCTTGAGTGTAGCCAAAAACATTCAGTACTTC CASSLSVAKNIQYF
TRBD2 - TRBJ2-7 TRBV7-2 TGTGCCAGCAGCACTTCTAGCGGCGGTGGTGGTGCGAGGACCTACGAGCAGTACTTC CASSTSSGGGGARTYEQYF
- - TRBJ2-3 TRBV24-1 TGTACCACCAGAGGACCCGAGGGGCTAGAGCGCACAGATACGCAGTATTTT CTTRGPEGLERTDTQYF
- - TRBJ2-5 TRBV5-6 TGTGCCAGCAGCTGGAGGCAGGGGAACCAAGAGACCCAGTACTTC CASSWRQGNQETQYF
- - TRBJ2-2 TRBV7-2 TGTGCCAGCAGCTTACGGCAGAACACCGGGGAGCTGTTTTTT CASSLRQNTGELFF
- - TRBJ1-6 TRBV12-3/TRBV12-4 TGTGCCAGCAGCCCGACAGCTATTAATTCACCCCTCCACTTT CASSPTAINSPLHF
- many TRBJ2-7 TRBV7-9 TGTGCCAGCAGCCCCCCTCGAGGAGAGCAGTACTTC CASSPPRGEQYF
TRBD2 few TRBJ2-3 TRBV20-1 TGCAGTGCTAGAGACGCGGGACTAGCGGATAGGGGTACGCAGTATTTT CSARDAGLADRGTQYF
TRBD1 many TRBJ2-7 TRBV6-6 TGTGCCAGCAGTCCTCCCCCTGGGACAGGGGGTACCTACGAGCAGTACTTC CASSPPPGTGGTYEQYF
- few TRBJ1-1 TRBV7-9 TGTGCCAGCAGCCCCAGGCTGGGATCGGACACTGAAGCTTTCTTT CASSPRLGSDTEAFF
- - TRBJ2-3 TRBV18 TGTGCCAGCCTGACGGGGGGCACAGATACGCAGTATTTT CASLTGGTDTQYF
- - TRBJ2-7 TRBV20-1 TGCAGTGCTACCCCCAATGGGGGCTCCTACGAGCAGTACTTC CSATPNGGSYEQYF